This T cell receptor (beta chain) was recorded in a study of T cells in tumors and immune-related adverse events. V shed 2 bases and J 3 bases; nucleotides not matched to a gene: 3. CDR1 is MGHRA and CDR2 is YSYEKL in the germline V gene. The CDR3 is 14 residues long. Using immunoSEQ multiplex PCR, the repertoire was profiled, and TCRdb retains in-frame clones only, with some absent. The data hold roughly 10,000 clones, with about nine tenths observed a single time. This clone occurred once. The material was lymph node tissue, obtained from a patient treated with anti-PD-1 therapy. The sequence was collected from a female donor with metastatic renal cell carcinoma. V usage is TRBV4-1 and J usage is TRBJ2-7; 8 bases fit TRBD1. The CDR3 sequence: CASSQQDRDYEQYF. DNA of the CDR3: TGCGCCAGCAGCCAACAGGACAGGGACTACGAGCAGTACTTC.